The sequence of this T cell receptor beta chain was determined in a study of CD8+ T cells in alopecia areata. Broader study findings: Scalp lesions, especially in alopecia totalis/universalis, had higher clonality than normal scalp.

The sequencing template was cDNA reverse transcribed from extracted RNA. The protocol was immunoSEQ multiplex PCR, while the TCRdb copy is restricted to in-frame clones and leaves out a portion. This repertoire shows about 250,000 clones, 67% found once; its top ten account for about 1.3%. Using a FACSAria, the CD4+ and CD8+ T cells were sorted from the PBMCs. Germline values: CDR1 GTSNPN, CDR2 SVGIG (reference sequence). The CDR3 spans 14 residues. V lost 2 bases, J lost 2 bases, and 5 bases stayed unmatched. On this clone: The target antigen is unknown.

The TCR originated in a human donor with alopecia areata. Sequences were derived from CD4+ T cells sorted from blood, sampled at week 0. The chain joins TRBV30 to TRBJ2-7; 8 positions agree with TRBD2. Here the CDR3 reads CAWSYAGGTYEQYF. The CDR3 DNA follows: TGTGCCTGGAGTTATGCGGGGGGAACCTACGAGCAGTACTTC.